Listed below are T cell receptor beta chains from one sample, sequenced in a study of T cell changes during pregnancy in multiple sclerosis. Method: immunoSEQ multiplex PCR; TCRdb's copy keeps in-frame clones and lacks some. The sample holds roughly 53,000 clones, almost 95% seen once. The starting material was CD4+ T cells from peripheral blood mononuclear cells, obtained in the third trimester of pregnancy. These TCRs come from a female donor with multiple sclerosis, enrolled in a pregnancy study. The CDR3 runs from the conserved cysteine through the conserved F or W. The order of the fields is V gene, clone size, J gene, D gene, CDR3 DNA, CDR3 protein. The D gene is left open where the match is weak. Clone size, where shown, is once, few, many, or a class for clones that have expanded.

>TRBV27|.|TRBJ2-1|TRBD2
TGTGCCAGCAGTAAAACTAGCGGGAGGGCCTACAATGAGCAGTTCTTC
CASSKTSGRAYNEQFF
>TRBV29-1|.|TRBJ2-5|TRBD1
TGCAGCGCCCTTCGACAGGGGGAAGAGACCCAGTACTTC
CSALRQGEETQYF
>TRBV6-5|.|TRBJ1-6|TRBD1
TGTGCCAGCAGCCCCGGACAGGGTATGGCACCCCTCCACTTT
CASSPGQGMAPLHF
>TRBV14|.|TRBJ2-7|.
TGTGCCAGCAGCCAAGTTCCAGGGCCTTACGAGCAGTACTTC
CASSQVPGPYEQYF
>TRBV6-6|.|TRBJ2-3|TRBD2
TGTGCCAGCACCAAAGCGGGAGGGGGCACAGATACGCAGTATTTT
CASTKAGGGTDTQYF
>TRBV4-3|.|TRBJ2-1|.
TGCGCCAGCAGCCGCTTTACCTCGAGCGGACCATTCTACAATGAGCAGTTCTTC
CASSRFTSSGPFYNEQFF
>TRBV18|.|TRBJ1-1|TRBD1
TGTGCCAGCTCACTCCTTCCGGGACAGGGGGCGAACACTGAAGCTTTCTTT
CASSLLPGQGANTEAFF
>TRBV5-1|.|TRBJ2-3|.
TGCGCCAGCAAAAGCCCGACTAGTATTAGCACAGATACGCAGTATTTT
CASKSPTSISTDTQYF
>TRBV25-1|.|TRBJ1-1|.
TGTGCCAGCAGTGGCCCGGTTACTGAAGCTTTCTTT
CASSGPVTEAFF
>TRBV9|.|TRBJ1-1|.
TGTGCCAGCAGTCCGCGGGGCACTGAAGCTTTCTTT
CASSPRGTEAFF
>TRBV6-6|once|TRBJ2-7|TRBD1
TGTGCCAGCAGTTACACCGACAGGGGTAGGGACGAGCAGTACTTC
CASSYTDRGRDEQYF
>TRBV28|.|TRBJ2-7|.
TGTGCCAGCAGTTTCGGCACTGCGGGAAATTACGAGCAGTACTTC
CASSFGTAGNYEQYF
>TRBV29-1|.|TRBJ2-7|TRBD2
TGCAGCATCCGACTAGCGGGTTACGAGCAGTACTTC
CSIRLAGYEQYF
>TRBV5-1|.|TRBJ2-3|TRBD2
TGCGCCAGCAGCCAACTAGGGACTAGCGGGAGGAACACAGATACGCAGTATTTT
CASSQLGTSGRNTDTQYF